These 28 T cell receptor beta chains share one sample of origin, sequenced in a study of vaccination and CD4 T cells after COVID-19. Treatment of the sample: roughly 11-day PBMC culture with coronavirus spike peptide pools or control peptides (ViraFEST assay). Once obtained from cultured CD4+ T cells, the DNA was sequenced using the Oncomine TCR Beta short-read assay. TCRdb recomputed calls from the PCR reads with MiXCR, one row per CDR3 protein. This repertoire shows some 11,000 distinct CDR3 sequences, approximately 49% found once; its top ten account for less than 10%. Antigens of these TCRs are unknown. Sequenced input: CD4+ T cells from blood, cultured in vitro. Every receptor here comes from a human donor who had recovered from COVID-19.

The V gene is TRBV19, the J gene TRBJ1-5, with no clear D. Trimming removed 3 bases at V and 2 bases at J, with 14 bases between. This CDR3 contains 16 residues. Per germline, CDR1 LNHDA and CDR2 SQIVND (reference sequence). The CDR3: CASSITASTGNQPQHF. CDR3 nucleotides: TGTGCCAGTAGTATCACCGCATCCACGGGCAATCAGCCCCAGCATTTT.

This clonotype has a handful of counts. The chain employs TRBV6-2 or TRBV6-3 and TRBJ1-1; D is ambiguous. The length of the CDR3 is 15 residues. V was shortened by 5 bases and J by 0 bases, with 13 bases between the two germline ends. Germline loops: CDR1 MNHEY, CDR2 SVGEGT. CDR3 nucleotides: TGTGCCAGCAGTGGCTGGGCCCCAATGAACACTGAAGCTTTCTTT. It is translated as CASSGWAPMNTEAFF.

This clonotype was counted a few times. The chain couples TRBV24-1 to TRBJ2-7; D unresolved. V was pared by 12 bases and J by 2 bases, with 10 bases between. The length of the CDR3 is 11 residues. Germline V gene sequence: CDR1 KGHDR, CDR2 SFDVKD. As DNA, the CDR3 is TGTGCCGCCGGATCCACCTACGAGCAGTACTTC. This encodes CAAGSTYEQYF.

The chain recombines TRBV14 with TRBJ1-2; 10 bases match TRBD1. The CDR3 runs to 18 residues. The germline V gene encodes CDR1 SGHDN and CDR2 FVKESK. V lost 3 bases, J lost 5 bases, and 15 bases stayed unmatched. The CDR3 sequence: CASSQGGDRGRSGYGYTF. The DNA of the CDR3 is TGTGCCAGCAGCCAGGGAGGTGACAGGGGGCGATCGGGATATGGCTACACCTTC.

This clonotype is medium-sized by share. The chain carries TRBV5-1 and TRBJ1-2; no firm D call. V lost 5 bases and J 0 bases, leaving 5 bases between the germline ends. In germline, CDR1 is SGHRS, CDR2 YFSETQ. There are 12 residues in the CDR3. The CDR3 loop is CASSRSNYGYTF. CDR3 sequence (DNA): TGCGCCAGCAGTAGGTCTAACTATGGCTACACCTTC.

By share of the sample, this clonotype is medium-sized (0.01 to 0.1%). The gene calls are TRBV7-2 and TRBJ1-1; D may be TRBD1 (5 bases). Germline V gives CDR1 SGHTA, CDR2 FQGNSA. Trimming left V 5 bases short and J 8 bases short, with 15 bases between. This CDR3 has 13 residues. The CDR3 loop is CASSLLGLPEAFF. In nucleotides, the CDR3 is TGTGCCAGCAGCCTTCTGGGGCTCCCCGAAGCTTTCTTT.

There are a few counts of this clonotype. The V call is TRBV20-1, the J call TRBJ2-7; D might be TRBD1 or TRBD2, each matching 5 bases. Germline V gene sequence: CDR1 DFQATT, CDR2 SNEGSKA (reference sequence). Trimming shortened V by 1 base and J by 2 bases, and 15 bases separated the two germline ends. This CDR3 is built from 15 residues. Written as DNA, the CDR3 is TGCAGTGCTAGAGGTCCAGGGAGAGACCCCTACGAGCAGTACTTC. Amino acids: CSARGPGRDPYEQYF.

The chain joins TRBV6-1 to TRBJ1-1, with D possibly being TRBD1 (5 bases). The CDR3 loop spans 14 amino acids. Germline loops: CDR1 MNHNS, CDR2 SASEGT. Deletions cut 6 bases from V and 3 bases from J, with 14 bases between. The CDR3 spells CASRHRISDTEAFF. The CDR3 coding sequence is TGTGCCAGCAGACACAGGATAAGCGACACTGAAGCTTTCTTT.

This clonotype has a single count. This chain uses TRBV9 with TRBJ1-2, with 8 bases aligning to TRBD1. The V gene's germline CDR1 is SGDLS and CDR2 YYNGEE. V lost 4 bases to trimming and J lost 4 bases; unmatched junction nucleotides: 6. CDR3 length equals 14 residues. The CDR3, as DNA: TGTGCCAGCAGCCCCCGCGACAGGGGCTATGGCTACACCTTC. It encodes CASSPRDRGYGYTF.

The V and J genes are TRBV29-1 and TRBJ1-1; TRBD1 is a possible D gene (5 bases). The CDR3 runs 13 residues. V lost 7 bases and J 2 bases, leaving 14 bases between the germline ends. The germline gives CDR1 SQVTM, CDR2 ANQGSEA. CDR3 amino acids: CSARRQLNTEAFF. CDR3 nucleotide sequence: TGCAGCGCCAGACGACAGCTCAACACTGAAGCTTTCTTT. The whole variable domain, remainder taken from reference TRBV29-1 and TRBJ1-1, is SAVISQKPSRDICQRGTSLTIQCQVDSQVTMMFWYRQQPGQSLTLIATANQGSEATYESGFVIDKFPISRPNLTFSTLTVSNMSPEDSSIYLCSARRQLNTEAFFGQGTRLTVV.

This rearrangement joins TRBV27 to TRBJ1-1; tentative D call: TRBD1 (6 bases). This CDR3 contains 14 residues. Germline V gene lookup returns CDR1 MNHEY and CDR2 SMNVEV (reference sequence). Trimming shortened V by 4 bases and J by 2 bases, and 11 bases separated the two germline ends. The CDR3 sequence is CASSSSGTNTEAFF. The CDR3 DNA reads TGTGCCAGCAGTTCATCCGGGACAAACACTGAAGCTTTCTTT.

This clonotype was picked up one time. The rearrangement links TRBV27 to TRBJ2-1; maybe TRBD1 (5 bases). The CDR3 is made up of 15 amino acids. With 2 bases removed from V and 2 bases from J, the gap between germline ends came to 10 bases. CDR1 is MNHEY, CDR2 SMNVEV, per germline (reference sequence). The CDR3 DNA follows: TGTGCCAGCAGTTTAGTGGGGCTCGCCTACAATGAGCAGTTCTTC. This gives the protein CASSLVGLAYNEQFF.

The gene calls are TRBV7-8 and TRBJ1-2; D uncertain. CDR3 length equals 15 residues. Germline V gene sequence: CDR1 SGHVS, CDR2 FQNEAQ. The V gene lost 3 bases and the J gene lost 0 bases, with 11 bases spanning the gap. CDR3 DNA sequence: TGTGCCAGCAGCTTCAACCTTCAGACTAACTATGGCTACACCTTC. The encoded protein is CASSFNLQTNYGYTF. The entire variable domain, with the rest obtained from reference TRBV7-8 and TRBJ1-2, is as follows: GAGVSQSPRYKVAKRGQDVALRCDPISGHVSLFWYQQALGQGPEFLTYFQNEAQLDKSGLPSDRFFAERPEGSVSTLKIQRTQQEDSAVYLCASSFNLQTNYGYTFGSGTRLTVV.

V and J are TRBV27 and TRBJ1-6, with a weak D call TRBD1 (6 bases). CDR1 MNHEY and CDR2 SMNVEV come from the germline V gene (reference sequence). The CDR3 is made up of 16 amino acids. The V end was cut by 6 bases, the J end by 7 bases, with 19 bases between. CDR3 sequence: CASRNTFIRGNSPLHF. The DNA of the CDR3 is TGTGCCAGCAGAAATACCTTTATCAGGGGAAATTCACCCCTCCACTTT.

The chain joins TRBV27 to TRBJ2-7; no reliable D call. Per germline, CDR1 MNHEY and CDR2 SMNVEV (reference sequence). With 1 base removed from V and 2 bases from J, the gap between germline ends came to 9 bases. The CDR3 has 14 amino acids. This CDR3 is CASSLFPGPYEQYF. In DNA, the CDR3 is TGTGCCAGCAGTTTATTCCCCGGACCCTACGAGCAGTACTTC.

This clonotype was recorded a few times. V gene TRBV19 combines with J gene TRBJ1-3; weak D call: TRBD1 (6 bases). V lost 6 bases and J lost 4, with 13 bases in between. This CDR3 spans 14 amino acids. CDR1 is LNHDA and CDR2 is SQIVND in the germline V gene (reference sequence). The CDR3 nucleotides read TGTGCCAGTAGAGGTACAGGGAGAGGAAACACCATATATTTT. Translated: CASRGTGRGNTIYF.

The chain couples TRBV4-2 to TRBJ1-1; D not resolved. Germline CDR1 reads LGHNA; CDR2 reads YNFKEQ. V was cut by 1 base and J by 4 bases, with 19 bases left in between. This CDR3 has 17 residues. CDR3 loop: CASSQAFVRGRATEAFF. CDR3 nucleotide sequence: TGTGCCAGCAGCCAAGCCTTCGTTCGAGGGCGCGCCACTGAAGCTTTCTTT.

This clonotype was counted a few times. The chain couples TRBV24-1 to TRBJ2-5; 9 positions agree with TRBD1. V lost 7 bases to trimming and J lost 5 bases; unmatched junction nucleotides: 4. This CDR3 region has 13 residues. Germline V gene data show CDR1 as KGHDR and CDR2 as SFDVKD. The CDR3 sequence is CATSLTGGETQYF. CDR3 bases: TGTGCCACCAGCCTTACAGGGGGCGAGACCCAGTACTTC.

The chain is built from TRBV7-9 and TRBJ1-2; TRBD1 is a possible D gene (6 bases). Trimming pared 0 bases from V and 2 bases from J, leaving 10 bases between. The CDR3 spans 15 residues. Looked up from germline, CDR1 is SEHNR and CDR2 is FQNEAQ (reference sequence). The CDR3 DNA reads TGTGCCAGCAGCTTAGCGTCAGGGGCAAACTATGGCTACACCTTC. Translating gives CASSLASGANYGYTF.

This clonotype has only a few counts. This chain joins TRBV6-2 or TRBV6-3 and TRBJ1-4; TRBD1 is a possible D gene (6 bases). The CDR3 sequence is 15 residues long. Trimming took 2 bases from V and 7 from J, leaving 14 bases between them. Germline CDR1 is MNHEY and CDR2 is SVGEGT. The CDR3 region has the DNA TGTGCCAGCAGTTACGCGGGGGCATCAAGTGAAAAACTGTTTTTT. Residues: CASSYAGASSEKLFF.

The rearrangement joins TRBV20-1 to TRBJ1-2; no clear D. V was cut by 5 bases and J by 4 bases, with 11 bases left in between. The CDR3 sequence is 12 residues long. Germline V gene sequence: CDR1 DFQATT, CDR2 SNEGSKA (reference sequence). The CDR3 DNA reads as TGCAGTGCTTCAACGGAAATCTATGGCTACACCTTC. It encodes CSASTEIYGYTF.

This chain uses TRBV5-8 with TRBJ2-5; 10 bases match TRBD1. V shed 4 bases, J shed 2 bases, and the junction held 5 bases outside the gene matches. The CDR3 has 15 residues. From germline, CDR1 is SGHTS and CDR2 YDEGEE. Written as DNA, the CDR3 is TGTGCCAGCAGCCCAGGGACAGGGGCGCAAGAGACCCAGTACTTC. Protein sequence: CASSPGTGAQETQYF. The full variable domain, its missing parts supplied by reference TRBV5-8 and TRBJ2-5, is EAGVTQSPTHLIKTRGQQATLRCSPISGHTSVYWYQQALGLGLQFLLWYDEGEERNRGNFPPRFSGRQFPNYSSELNVNALELEDSALYLCASSPGTGAQETQYFGPGTRLLVL.

This chain connects TRBV20-1 to TRBJ1-2; TRBD1 might be the D (6 bases). The germline CDR1 and CDR2 sequences are DFQATT and SNEGSKA (reference sequence). CDR3 length: 16 residues. With 2 bases removed from V and 4 bases from J, the gap between germline ends came to 20 bases. The CDR3 DNA sequence: TGCAGTGCTAGACGGACAGCAACTCAGAAAGGCTATGGCTACACCTTC. It encodes CSARRTATQKGYGYTF.

The CDR3 loop is CASSQSEVYGNTIYF. The CDR3 DNA reads as TGCGCCAGCAGCCAATCAGAGGTTTATGGAAACACCATATATTTT. This rearrangement joins TRBV4-3 to TRBJ1-3; D unclear. Germline CDR1 is LGHNA and CDR2 is YSLEER. This CDR3 is built from 15 residues. V was trimmed by 2 bases and J by 3 bases, leaving 11 bases between them.

The CDR3 region has the DNA TGTGCCAGCAGTTCAAATACAGGGAACACTGAAGCTTTCTTT. Its protein product is CASSSNTGNTEAFF. This chain joins TRBV12-3 or TRBV12-4 and TRBJ1-1, with D possibly TRBD1 on 5 matching bases. This CDR3 is built from 14 residues. With 4 bases removed from V and 1 base from J, the gap between germline ends came to 10 bases.

Here the CDR3 reads CASRQQTLGQAYGYTF. The CDR3 nucleotides are TGTGCCAGTAGACAACAGACACTCGGACAAGCCTATGGCTACACCTTC. The chain recombines TRBV19 with TRBJ1-2; weak D call: TRBD1 (5 bases). Germline CDR1 is LNHDA and CDR2 is SQIVND (reference sequence). The V end was cut by 6 bases, the J end by 4 bases, with 21 bases between. The CDR3 consists of 16 residues.

This chain connects TRBV5-5 to TRBJ2-6; 7 bases match TRBD2. The CDR3 loop spans 18 amino acids. Germline CDR1 SGHKS, CDR2 YYEKEE (reference sequence). Unmatched junction bases numbered 12, after V lost 4 bases and J lost 2 bases. The CDR3 sequence is CASSRGPVRGAGANVLTF. CDR3 DNA: TGTGCCAGCAGCCGGGGTCCAGTCCGGGGGGCTGGGGCCAACGTCCTGACTTTC.

For the CDR3, the DNA is TGTGCCACCAGTGATTTGTGGGGGCTCAATGAGCAGTTCTTC. This codes for CATSDLWGLNEQFF. This chain uses TRBV24-1 with TRBJ2-1; tentative D call: TRBD1 (6 bases). CDR3 length equals 14 residues. V was trimmed by 0 bases and J by 6 bases, leaving 8 bases between them. Germline V lookup: CDR1 KGHDR, CDR2 SFDVKD.